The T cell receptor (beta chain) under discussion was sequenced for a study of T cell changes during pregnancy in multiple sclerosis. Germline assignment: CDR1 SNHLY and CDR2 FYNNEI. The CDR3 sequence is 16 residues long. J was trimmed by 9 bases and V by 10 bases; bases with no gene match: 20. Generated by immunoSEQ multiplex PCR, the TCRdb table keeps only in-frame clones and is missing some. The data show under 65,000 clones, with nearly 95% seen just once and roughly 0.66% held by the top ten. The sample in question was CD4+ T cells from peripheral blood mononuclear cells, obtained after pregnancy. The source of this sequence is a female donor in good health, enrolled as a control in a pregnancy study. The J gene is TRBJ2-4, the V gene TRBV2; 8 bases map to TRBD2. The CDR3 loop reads CATSESRGTRTFIQYF. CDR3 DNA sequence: TGTGCCACTTCAGAGTCCAGAGGGACTAGAACCTTCATTCAGTACTTC.